The source of this T cell receptor beta chain is a study of Graves' ophthalmopathy and Graves' hyperthyroidism. Study overall: Hyperthyroidism was considered stable when no ophthalmopathy appeared within 18 months of follow-up.

This clonotype was seen at least ten times. As yet, its antigen is unknown. RNA transcripts were the template, and TCR beta CDR3 regions were amplified from them. A first-round RT-PCR used HTBI primers, followed by a second-round multiplex PCR. TCRdb recomputed calls from the multiplex PCR reads with MiXCR, one row per CDR3 protein. The sample gives around 1,000,000 distinct CDR3 sequences, about two fifths of which show up once; 11% is in the top ten. Whole-study results and caveats: Using 13 signatures, a model distinguished ophthalmopathy from stable hyperthyroidism, reaching about 90% sensitivity and approximately 80% specificity.

The CDR3 spans 14 residues. The ends were cut back, 3 bases at V and 2 bases at J, with 7 bases in the middle. Exclusion criteria comprised other autoimmune diseases, uncontrolled infections, pregnancy or lactation in patients. The diagnosis combined clinical symptoms, thyroxine, TRAb, thyroid ultrasound and orbital computed tomography scans. V and J are TRBV12-3 or TRBV12-4 and TRBJ1-4, with D unclear. Input material: peripheral blood or thyroid tissue (not recorded which). This TCR came from an adult man with Graves' hyperthyroidism. The CDR3 region is CASSFLVTNEKLFF. CDR3 DNA: TGTGCCAGCAGTTTTCTGGTGACTAATGAAAAACTGTTTTTT.